The rows below give T cell receptor beta chains drawn from one sample of a study of blood T cell repertoires in COVID-19. Profiled with immunoSEQ multiplex PCR; TCRdb holds only in-frame clones, not every one. The data hold 70,000 to 80,000 clones, with over 75% observed a single time. The sequenced material came from peripheral blood. These receptors all stem from a man aged 50-59 years with acute or convalescent COVID-19. The conserved cysteine and the conserved F or W are not part of the CDR3 here.

V gene	J gene	CDR3 protein
TRBV5-6	TRBJ1-4	ASSLSQGDEKLF
TRBV11-1	TRBJ1-1	ASSSENTEAF
TRBV4-3	TRBJ2-7	ASSQDRAGAYEQY
TRBV19	TRBJ1-1	ATNGRNTEAF
TRBV27	TRBJ2-1	ASSYLGTSGRGEQF
TRBV28	TRBJ2-7	ASSFPGLKSPGEQY
TRBV9	TRBJ2-3	ASSVRGRVTDTQY
TRBV28	TRBJ1-4	ASSFAQGRNSDEKLF
TRBV6-5	TRBJ1-2	ATLLTGGYT
TRBV19	TRBJ2-6	ASSRSSGANVLT
TRBV20-1	TRBJ1-1	SASAGQGQAF
TRBV30	TRBJ2-5	AWSPIRTSGETQY
TRBV15	TRBJ1-5	ATSREGGVGQPQH
TRBV3-1/TRBV3-2	TRBJ2-5	ASSQGQGLETQY
TRBV20-1	TRBJ2-7	SASRPQSSYEQY
TRBV24-1	TRBJ2-1	ATSLRRAADRNEQF
TRBV7-9	TRBJ2-2	ASSPSPGASTGELF
TRBV28	TRBJ1-5	ASSLTRGKPQH
TRBV6-2/TRBV6-3	TRBJ2-7	ASSPPRYEQY
TRBV6-2/TRBV6-3	TRBJ2-5	ASSYSVDRTAYQETQY
TRBV6-6	TRBJ1-1	ASSYRGHTEAF
TRBV6-5	TRBJ2-1	ASSYSGGGYNEQF
TRBV27	TRBJ2-3	ASSLTGVIGTDTQY
TRBV5-8	TRBJ1-2	ASSLRDRGREGYT
TRBV6-5	TRBJ1-6	ASSLTGEDSPLH
TRBV6-6	TRBJ2-7	ASQRTDSFYEQY
TRBV27	TRBJ1-3	ASSPRGQGVFSGNTIY
TRBV18	TRBJ1-6	ASSPYRQGWSPLH
TRBV4-2	TRBJ2-1	ASSPPLAGNLYNEQF
TRBV6-5	TRBJ2-7	ASSYGTQGSNEQY
TRBV11-2	TRBJ1-3	ASRRTDRNLSGNTIY
TRBV12-3/TRBV12-4	TRBJ1-3	ASSPGQVYTIY
TRBV28	TRBJ1-1	ASSPDRRPLNTEAF
TRBV10-3	TRBJ2-3	AISQVLTSGRVSDTQY
TRBV6-5	TRBJ2-7	ASSYSSPLSTYEQY
TRBV7-2	TRBJ2-1	ASSLGLAGQNEQF
TRBV5-4	TRBJ2-3	ASGGTRISSDTQY
TRBV7-3	TRBJ1-1	ASSLTGRGQRWNTEAF
TRBV18	TRBJ2-1	ASSPPSGSDEQF
TRBV28	TRBJ2-1	ASSRDGGRNNEQF
TRBV11-3	TRBJ2-2	ASSQTGGRRNTGELF
TRBV4-2	TRBJ1-5	ASSQDPQNNQPQH
TRBV5-5	TRBJ2-7	ASSLRGDSYEQY
TRBV19	TRBJ1-2	ASSIQGVAYGYT
TRBV5-5	TRBJ1-5	ASSWTGLEQPQH